A single TCR beta chain is shown here with its context. The data were taken from a study of shared T cell receptors in the human thymus. The CDR3 spans 15 residues. Germline CDR1 is LNHNV and CDR2 is YYDKDF (reference sequence). Trimming stripped 3 bases from V and 1 base from J, with 12 bases between. Generated by immunoSEQ multiplex PCR, the TCRdb table keeps only in-frame clones and is missing some. The sample lists around 730,000 clones; approximately 85% were seen once. A further study also used this sample, focusing on human thymus T cells. That report notes: The donor group consisted of healthy Finnish infants who were having corrective surgery for congenital heart defects. Resections were taken during corrective heart surgery, and the thymus tissue came from these. In thymic and blood repertoires alike, V and J usage looked biased. Overlap was high between thymic repertoires from unrelated individuals, as reported in related research.

The TCR was taken from a girl in the first two years of life with a congenital heart defect. The chain combines TRBV15 with TRBJ1-1; D remains unclear. What was sequenced was thymocytes. The CDR3, as DNA: TGTGCCACCAGCAGGGGCTCAAAACAGAACACTGAAGCTTTCTTT. Protein: CATSRGSKQNTEAFF.